A selection of T cell receptor beta chains follows, all from one sample in a study of blood T cell repertoires in COVID-19. Using immunoSEQ multiplex PCR, the repertoire was profiled, and TCRdb retains in-frame clones only, with some absent. The data contain about 240,000 clones, more than 75% of them singletons. Sequencing used peripheral blood. The receptors were sampled from a man at least 80 years old with acute or convalescent COVID-19. Each CDR3 is given with its conserved first and last residue. The order of the fields is D gene, J gene, clone size, V gene, CDR3 protein, CDR3 DNA. D genes are given only for firm matches. Size is stated for part of the rows, as once, few or many counts, or as a class when the clone is expanded.

D gene: .
J gene: TRBJ1-4
clone size: .
V gene: TRBV15
CDR3 protein: CATREIGLVGEKLFF
CDR3 DNA: TGTGCCACCAGGGAGATCGGGTTGGTAGGTGAAAAACTGTTTTTT

D gene: .
J gene: TRBJ1-2
clone size: .
V gene: TRBV4-1
CDR3 protein: CASSQVREGYGYTF
CDR3 DNA: TGCGCCAGCAGCCAAGTAAGAGAGGGCTATGGCTACACCTTC

D gene: .
J gene: TRBJ1-4
clone size: .
V gene: TRBV19
CDR3 protein: CASSLQLSGAEKLFF
CDR3 DNA: TGTGCCAGTAGTCTCCAGTTGTCTGGGGCTGAAAAACTGTTTTTT

D gene: TRBD2
J gene: TRBJ2-1
clone size: .
V gene: TRBV6-5
CDR3 protein: CASRIAGRTYNEQFF
CDR3 DNA: TGTGCCAGCAGAATAGCGGGAAGAACCTACAATGAGCAGTTCTTC

D gene: TRBD1
J gene: TRBJ1-1
clone size: .
V gene: TRBV5-1
CDR3 protein: CASSIRTGGPKEAFF
CDR3 DNA: TGCGCCAGCAGCATACGGACAGGGGGGCCCAAGGAAGCTTTCTTT

D gene: .
J gene: TRBJ1-5
clone size: .
V gene: TRBV19
CDR3 protein: CASSISGDSNQPQHF
CDR3 DNA: TGTGCCAGTAGTATTTCGGGGGACAGCAATCAGCCCCAGCATTTT

D gene: .
J gene: TRBJ1-5
clone size: once
V gene: TRBV19
CDR3 protein: CASSISGQPQHF
CDR3 DNA: TGTGCCAGTAGTATTTCAGGACAGCCCCAGCATTTT

D gene: .
J gene: TRBJ2-3
clone size: .
V gene: TRBV3-1/TRBV3-2
CDR3 protein: CASNQGTLRDTQYF
CDR3 DNA: TGTGCCAGCAACCAAGGGACTCTGCGGGATACGCAGTATTTT

D gene: TRBD1
J gene: TRBJ2-7
clone size: .
V gene: TRBV6-5
CDR3 protein: CASGQVGYEQYF
CDR3 DNA: TGTGCCAGCGGACAGGTTGGGTACGAGCAGTACTTC

D gene: TRBD1
J gene: TRBJ1-4
clone size: .
V gene: TRBV6-5
CDR3 protein: CASRARGRGERKLFF
CDR3 DNA: TGTGCCAGCAGAGCACGTGGCAGGGGGGAGAGAAAACTGTTTTTT

D gene: TRBD1
J gene: TRBJ1-5
clone size: .
V gene: TRBV28
CDR3 protein: CASSQRQGNQPQHF
CDR3 DNA: TGTGCCAGCAGCCAGCGACAGGGAAATCAGCCCCAGCATTTT

D gene: TRBD1
J gene: TRBJ2-7
clone size: .
V gene: TRBV5-1
CDR3 protein: CASSFVGQGNEQYF
CDR3 DNA: TGCGCCAGCAGCTTCGTGGGACAGGGAAACGAGCAGTACTTC

D gene: TRBD1
J gene: TRBJ1-6
clone size: .
V gene: TRBV20-1
CDR3 protein: CSASTGGNSPLHF
CDR3 DNA: TGCAGTGCTAGTACAGGGGGCAATTCACCCCTCCACTTT

D gene: TRBD2
J gene: TRBJ2-7
clone size: once
V gene: TRBV3-1/TRBV3-2
CDR3 protein: CASSQAGRAHEQYF
CDR3 DNA: TGTGCCAGCAGCCAAGCGGGGAGGGCCCACGAGCAGTACTTC

D gene: .
J gene: TRBJ2-7
clone size: .
V gene: TRBV28
CDR3 protein: CASSLDSARSYEQYF
CDR3 DNA: TGTGCCAGCAGCTTAGACAGCGCAAGATCCTACGAGCAGTACTTC

D gene: TRBD1
J gene: TRBJ2-2
clone size: few
V gene: TRBV6-1
CDR3 protein: CASSDRTGITGELFF
CDR3 DNA: TGTGCCAGCAGTGATAGGACAGGGATCACCGGGGAGCTGTTTTTT

D gene: TRBD1
J gene: TRBJ2-3
clone size: few
V gene: TRBV14
CDR3 protein: CASSQVQGATDTQYF
CDR3 DNA: TGTGCCAGCAGCCAAGTTCAGGGGGCCACAGATACGCAGTATTTT

D gene: TRBD2
J gene: TRBJ2-1
clone size: once
V gene: TRBV4-3
CDR3 protein: CASSQDLVSGGGVGSYNEQFF
CDR3 DNA: TGCGCCAGCAGCCAAGATCTTGTTAGCGGGGGAGGTGTCGGTAGCTACAATGAGCAGTTCTTC

D gene: .
J gene: TRBJ1-1
clone size: .
V gene: TRBV5-1
CDR3 protein: CASSLGHRNTEAFF
CDR3 DNA: TGCGCCAGCAGCCTGGGACACCGGAACACTGAAGCTTTCTTT

D gene: TRBD2
J gene: TRBJ2-5
clone size: once
V gene: TRBV3-1/TRBV3-2
CDR3 protein: CASSPGTSGGAGETQYF
CDR3 DNA: TGTGCCAGCAGCCCCGGGACTAGCGGGGGGGCCGGGGAGACCCAGTACTTC

D gene: TRBD1
J gene: TRBJ1-1
clone size: .
V gene: TRBV5-6
CDR3 protein: CASSEYRGLNTEAFF
CDR3 DNA: TGTGCCAGCAGCGAATACAGGGGCCTGAACACTGAAGCTTTCTTT

D gene: TRBD1
J gene: TRBJ2-7
clone size: once
V gene: TRBV28
CDR3 protein: CASKLGDREGEQYF
CDR3 DNA: TGTGCCAGCAAATTGGGGGACAGGGAAGGCGAGCAGTACTTC

D gene: .
J gene: TRBJ1-1
clone size: .
V gene: TRBV5-1
CDR3 protein: CASSPPGVQNTEAFF
CDR3 DNA: TGCGCCAGCAGCCCCCCAGGGGTGCAGAACACTGAAGCTTTCTTT

D gene: .
J gene: TRBJ2-3
clone size: .
V gene: TRBV2
CDR3 protein: CASSAVDTQYF
CDR3 DNA: TGTGCCAGCAGTGCAGTGGATACGCAGTATTTT

D gene: .
J gene: TRBJ2-7
clone size: .
V gene: TRBV29-1
CDR3 protein: CSVADSRRGEQYF
CDR3 DNA: TGCAGCGTTGCGGACTCTCGACGGGGCGAGCAGTACTTC

D gene: TRBD2
J gene: TRBJ2-7
clone size: .
V gene: TRBV11-3
CDR3 protein: CASSFGTSPSYEQYF
CDR3 DNA: TGTGCCAGCAGCTTTGGGACTAGCCCATCCTACGAGCAGTACTTC

D gene: .
J gene: TRBJ1-1
clone size: .
V gene: TRBV6-1
CDR3 protein: CASSEATGTEAFF
CDR3 DNA: TGTGCCAGCAGTGAAGCTACAGGGACTGAAGCTTTCTTT

D gene: .
J gene: TRBJ1-5
clone size: .
V gene: TRBV5-1
CDR3 protein: CASSLDGSNQPQHF
CDR3 DNA: TGCGCCAGCAGCCTAGACGGTAGCAATCAGCCCCAGCATTTT

D gene: .
J gene: TRBJ1-6
clone size: few
V gene: TRBV2
CDR3 protein: CASSDDPQGNSPLHF
CDR3 DNA: TGTGCCAGCAGTGACGACCCCCAGGGGAATTCACCCCTCCACTTT

D gene: .
J gene: TRBJ2-7
clone size: .
V gene: TRBV5-1
CDR3 protein: CASTSTGTDYEQYF
CDR3 DNA: TGCGCCAGCACCTCGACAGGTACTGACTACGAGCAGTACTTC

D gene: TRBD1
J gene: TRBJ2-2
clone size: .
V gene: TRBV19
CDR3 protein: CASSIKRDRAAGELFF
CDR3 DNA: TGTGCCAGTAGTATCAAACGGGACAGGGCCGCCGGGGAGCTGTTTTTT

D gene: .
J gene: TRBJ1-2
clone size: few
V gene: TRBV11-2
CDR3 protein: CASSLDRQGGGYGYTF
CDR3 DNA: TGTGCCAGCAGCTTAGATAGGCAGGGCGGTGGATATGGCTACACCTTC

D gene: .
J gene: TRBJ1-5
clone size: few
V gene: TRBV6-1
CDR3 protein: CASRKQGYQPQHF
CDR3 DNA: TGTGCCAGCAGGAAGCAGGGTTATCAGCCCCAGCATTTT

D gene: .
J gene: TRBJ2-3
clone size: .
V gene: TRBV7-2
CDR3 protein: CASSLVLGRDQYF
CDR3 DNA: TGTGCCAGCAGCTTAGTCTTGGGGCGGGATCAGTATTTT

D gene: .
J gene: TRBJ1-1
clone size: once
V gene: TRBV18
CDR3 protein: CASSPVRLNTEAFF
CDR3 DNA: TGTGCCAGCTCACCAGTGCGTCTGAACACTGAAGCTTTCTTT

D gene: .
J gene: TRBJ1-5
clone size: once
V gene: TRBV28
CDR3 protein: CASSLWRQDQPQHF
CDR3 DNA: TGTGCCAGCAGTTTATGGCGACAGGATCAGCCCCAGCATTTT

D gene: .
J gene: TRBJ2-7
clone size: .
V gene: TRBV29-1
CDR3 protein: CSAHLGLNYEQYF
CDR3 DNA: TGCAGCGCCCATTTAGGACTTAACTACGAGCAGTACTTC

D gene: TRBD1
J gene: TRBJ1-1
clone size: .
V gene: TRBV4-1
CDR3 protein: CASRLNRGLSTEAFF
CDR3 DNA: TGCGCCAGCAGATTAAACAGGGGGCTCAGCACTGAAGCTTTCTTT

D gene: .
J gene: TRBJ2-2
clone size: .
V gene: TRBV2
CDR3 protein: CASSVRGLGGNTGELFF
CDR3 DNA: TGTGCCAGCAGTGTCCGCGGGCTAGGGGGGAACACCGGGGAGCTGTTTTTT

D gene: TRBD1
J gene: TRBJ1-5
clone size: .
V gene: TRBV6-2/TRBV6-3
CDR3 protein: CASSRPGTAFNQPQHF
CDR3 DNA: TGTGCCAGCAGTCGTCCTGGGACAGCTTTTAATCAGCCCCAGCATTTT

D gene: TRBD1
J gene: TRBJ1-1
clone size: .
V gene: TRBV28
CDR3 protein: CASSLKGQGVYEAFF
CDR3 DNA: TGTGCCAGCAGTTTGAAAGGACAGGGTGTGTATGAAGCTTTCTTT

D gene: .
J gene: TRBJ1-3
clone size: .
V gene: TRBV5-1
CDR3 protein: CASSLLGNSGNTIYF
CDR3 DNA: TGCGCCAGCAGCTTGCTCGGTAATTCTGGAAACACCATATATTTT

D gene: TRBD1
J gene: TRBJ2-5
clone size: few
V gene: TRBV28
CDR3 protein: CASSVTGPQETQYF
CDR3 DNA: TGTGCCAGCAGTGTGACAGGGCCCCAAGAGACCCAGTACTTC

D gene: .
J gene: TRBJ2-7
clone size: .
V gene: TRBV6-5
CDR3 protein: CASRGQGSYEQYF
CDR3 DNA: TGTGCCAGCAGAGGGCAGGGTAGTTACGAGCAGTACTTC

D gene: .
J gene: TRBJ1-6
clone size: .
V gene: TRBV11-2
CDR3 protein: CASSFGGQGNSPLHF
CDR3 DNA: TGTGCCAGCAGCTTCGGAGGGCAGGGAAATTCACCCCTCCACTTT

D gene: .
J gene: TRBJ2-1
clone size: .
V gene: TRBV29-1
CDR3 protein: CSVEVVSNEQFF
CDR3 DNA: TGCAGCGTTGAGGTAGTTAGTAATGAGCAGTTCTTC

D gene: TRBD2
J gene: TRBJ2-1
clone size: .
V gene: TRBV7-9
CDR3 protein: CASSPRGTRGANEQFF
CDR3 DNA: TGTGCCAGCAGCCCGAGGGGGACTAGGGGGGCTAATGAGCAGTTCTTC

D gene: TRBD2
J gene: TRBJ2-3
clone size: .
V gene: TRBV6-2/TRBV6-3
CDR3 protein: CASSRQSGGYTDTQYF
CDR3 DNA: TGTGCCAGCAGTCGGCAGAGCGGGGGCTACACAGATACGCAGTATTTT

D gene: .
J gene: TRBJ2-1
clone size: .
V gene: TRBV6-6
CDR3 protein: CASRTDSYNEQFF
CDR3 DNA: TGTGCCAGCAGAACGGACTCATACAATGAGCAGTTCTTC

D gene: TRBD1
J gene: TRBJ1-2
clone size: .
V gene: TRBV28
CDR3 protein: CASSPPAGGSGYTF
CDR3 DNA: TGTGCCAGCAGTCCCCCGGCAGGGGGAAGTGGCTACACCTTC

D gene: TRBD1
J gene: TRBJ1-2
clone size: .
V gene: TRBV6-5
CDR3 protein: CASEGVLTGNYGYTF
CDR3 DNA: TGTGCCAGCGAGGGGGTTTTGACAGGGAACTATGGCTACACCTTC

D gene: TRBD1
J gene: TRBJ1-1
clone size: .
V gene: TRBV19
CDR3 protein: CASSIQGARTEAFF
CDR3 DNA: TGTGCCAGTAGTATCCAGGGGGCCCGAACTGAAGCTTTCTTT

D gene: TRBD1
J gene: TRBJ1-3
clone size: .
V gene: TRBV6-5
CDR3 protein: CASRASTGSGNTIYF
CDR3 DNA: TGTGCCAGCAGAGCATCGACAGGGTCTGGAAACACCATATATTTT

D gene: TRBD1
J gene: TRBJ1-2
clone size: .
V gene: TRBV6-5
CDR3 protein: CASNPGQGNGYTF
CDR3 DNA: TGTGCCAGCAATCCTGGACAGGGGAATGGCTACACCTTC

D gene: TRBD1
J gene: TRBJ1-2
clone size: many
V gene: TRBV19
CDR3 protein: CASSTSTGHDYGYTF
CDR3 DNA: TGTGCCAGTAGTACGTCGACAGGGCATGACTATGGCTACACCTTC

D gene: .
J gene: TRBJ1-1
clone size: .
V gene: TRBV6-5
CDR3 protein: CASRQGGTEAFF
CDR3 DNA: TGTGCCAGCAGGCAGGGAGGCACTGAAGCTTTCTTT

D gene: .
J gene: TRBJ1-5
clone size: .
V gene: TRBV7-9
CDR3 protein: CASSLAGDYSNQPQHF
CDR3 DNA: TGTGCCAGCAGCTTAGCAGGGGACTATAGCAATCAGCCCCAGCATTTT